One and the same sample provided the 8 T cell receptor beta chains below, sequenced in a study of cytomegalovirus exposure and HLA in healthy donors. Both 60 Vbeta primers and 13 Jbeta primers went into the PCR. Clones were sequenced by immunoSEQ multiplex PCR, and TCRdb holds only the in-frame ones, with some missing. The table shows some 170,000 clones, with more than 65% occurring only once. The sequenced material came from PBMCs. The receptor set was obtained from a female donor in good health and CMV-seronegative.

The CDR3 nucleotides read TGTGCCAGCAGCTCTACGAAACAGGGGGCTGATCAGCCCCAGCATTTT. Amino acid sequence: CASSSTKQGADQPQHF. The rearrangement links TRBV7-9 to TRBJ1-5; TRBD1 matches at 9 bases. Germline V gene data show CDR1 as SEHNR and CDR2 as FQNEAQ (reference sequence). Trimming cost V 4 bases and J 5 bases; bases outside gene matches: 9. This CDR3 comprises 16 residues.

The chain links TRBV2 to TRBJ2-7; 7 bases align to TRBD2. CDR1 SNHLY and CDR2 FYNNEI come from the germline V gene. The CDR3 has 14 amino acids. V lost 6 bases to trimming and J lost 2 bases; unmatched junction nucleotides: 7. CDR3 sequence reads: CASRGRGLTYEQYF. CDR3 sequence (DNA): TGTGCCAGCAGGGGGAGGGGCCTTACCTACGAGCAGTACTTC.

Only one count was recorded for this clone. The rearrangement joins TRBV7-6 to TRBJ1-3; D call uncertain. The germline V gene has CDR1 SGHVS and CDR2 FNYEAQ. V lost 5 bases to trimming and J lost 3 bases, with 14 bases between them. The CDR3 consists of 15 residues. The CDR3 reads CASSTKTGVGNTIYF. The DNA of the CDR3 is TGTGCCAGCAGCACTAAGACGGGAGTTGGAAACACCATATATTTT.

This clone was counted a single time. This chain uses TRBV5-1 with TRBJ2-1, with 7 bases matching TRBD1. CDR3 length equals 18 residues. The V gene end was trimmed by 4 bases and the J gene end by 0 bases; junction bases not matched to a gene: 13. Germline V lookup: CDR1 SGHRS, CDR2 YFSETQ. In DNA, the CDR3 is TGCGCCAGCAGCCCCCGGGTTATTGAGGGGGCCTCCTACAATGAGCAGTTCTTC. Translating gives CASSPRVIEGASYNEQFF.

CDR3: CASSFNPRVAGGPESYEQYF. CDR3 DNA sequence: TGTGCCAGCAGTTTCAACCCGAGGGTAGCGGGAGGGCCGGAATCCTACGAGCAGTACTTC. The V gene is TRBV28, the J gene TRBJ2-7; the match to TRBD2 covers 11 bases. The junction had 17 bases not matched to a gene; V was cut back by 3 bases and J by 1 base. The germline gives CDR1 MDHEN, CDR2 SYDVKM. The CDR3 runs to 20 residues.

The gene calls are TRBV9 and TRBJ2-3; 8 bases fit TRBD1. V lost 4 bases, J lost 6 bases, and 13 bases stayed unmatched. CDR1 and CDR2 (germline): SGDLS, YYNGEE. This CDR3 region has 16 residues. CDR3 coding DNA: TGTGCCAGCAGCCTTTTCGACAGGGGCCAGACGGATACGCAGTATTTT. Translated, it gives CASSLFDRGQTDTQYF.

This clone was seen a handful of times. This chain links TRBV19 with TRBJ2-2; a possible D gene is TRBD1 (6 bases). The CDR3 sequence is 15 residues long. Germline CDR1 is LNHDA and CDR2 is SQIVND (reference sequence). Trimming left V 3 bases short and J 7 bases short, with 15 bases between. The CDR3 spells CASSMAGAVFGELFF. CDR3 DNA: TGTGCCAGTAGTATGGCAGGGGCGGTTTTCGGGGAGCTGTTTTTT.

V gene TRBV6-1 combines with J gene TRBJ2-7; 8 bases agree with TRBD1. Germline CDR1 MNHNS, CDR2 SASEGT. The CDR3 spans 13 residues. V was clipped by 7 bases and J by 8 bases; unmatched bases: 10. CDR3 protein: CASKGADRAQQYF. The CDR3 region has the DNA TGTGCCAGCAAGGGCGCGGACAGGGCGCAGCAGTACTTC.